This T cell receptor (beta chain) was profiled in a study of shared clonotypes between healthy human individuals. The data were produced by immunoSEQ multiplex PCR, yet TCRdb's version contains in-frame clones alone and is incomplete. The table shows roughly 650,000 clones, with around 96% occurring only once. Naivety among CD8 cells was defined by CD45RO negativity and positive CCR7 selection, thereby excluding terminally differentiated effector memory CD45RA+ cells. Germline V gene data show CDR1 as MDHEN and CDR2 as SYDVKM. CDR3 length: 14 amino acids. Trimming at V came to 5 bases and at J to 3 bases, leaving 6 bases not matched to a gene.

Sequenced sample: naive CD8+ T cells sorted from blood. The chain combines TRBV28 with TRBJ2-7, with 8 positions matching TRBD2. This clonotype originated in a woman in her 30s in good health. Here the CDR3 DNA reads TGTGCCAGCAGTATAACGGGACTAGTCTACGAGCAGTACTTC. Its protein is CASSITGLVYEQYF. Filled out from reference TRBV28 and TRBJ2-7, the complete variable domain reads DVKVTQSSRYLVKRTGEKVFLECVQDMDHENMFWYRQDPGLGLRLIYFSYDVKMKEKGDIPEGYSVSREKKERFSLILESASTNQTSMYLCASSITGLVYEQYFGPGTRLTVT.